This TCR beta chain was identified in a study of OX40 agonist ivuxolimab in advanced cancers. Study context: Every patient in dose escalation had hepatocellular carcinoma, melanoma, renal cell or head and neck cancer. General study points: The authors did not determine the antigen specificity of the expanded peripheral T cells.

Clones were sequenced by immunoSEQ multiplex PCR, and TCRdb holds only the in-frame ones, with some missing. The table shows over 45,000 clones, with under 90% occurring only once. By share, this clone counts as medium-sized (0.01 to 0.1%). Its antigen is not known. V was cut by 7 bases and J by 7 bases, with 17 bases left in between. Germline V gene data show CDR1 as MRHNA and CDR2 as SNTAGT. The CDR3 totals 14 residues. The rearrangement links TRBV6-4 to TRBJ2-1, with D tentatively TRBD2 (5 bases). This clonotype was sampled from an adult with an advanced solid tumor such as melanoma, head and neck, liver or kidney cancer. Sequencing used CD4+ or CD8+ T cells sorted from blood, obtained in a trial of the OX40 agonist ivuxolimab. The CDR3 DNA reads as TGTGCCAGCAAGGAGGATTCTTGGGTGAATGAGCAGTTCTTC. Its protein is CASKEDSWVNEQFF.